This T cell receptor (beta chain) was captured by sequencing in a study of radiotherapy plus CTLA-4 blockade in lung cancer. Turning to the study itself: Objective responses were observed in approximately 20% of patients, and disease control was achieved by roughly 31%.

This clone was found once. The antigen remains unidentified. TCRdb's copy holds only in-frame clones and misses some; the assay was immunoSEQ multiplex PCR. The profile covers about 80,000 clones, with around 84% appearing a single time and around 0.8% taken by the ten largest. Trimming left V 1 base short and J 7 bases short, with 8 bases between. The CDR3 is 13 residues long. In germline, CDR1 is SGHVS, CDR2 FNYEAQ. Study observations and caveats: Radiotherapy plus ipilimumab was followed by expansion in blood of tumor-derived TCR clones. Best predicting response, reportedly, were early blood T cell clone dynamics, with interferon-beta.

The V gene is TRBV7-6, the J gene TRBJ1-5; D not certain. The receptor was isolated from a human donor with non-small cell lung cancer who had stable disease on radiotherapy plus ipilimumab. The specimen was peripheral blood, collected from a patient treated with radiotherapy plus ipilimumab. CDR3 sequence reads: CASSLGTGQPQHF. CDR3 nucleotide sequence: TGTGCCAGCAGCTTAGGCACTGGACAGCCCCAGCATTTT.